Included here is one T cell receptor (beta chain) sequence, with context. Assay: immunoSEQ multiplex PCR; the TCRdb copy retains only in-frame clones and omits some. The table shows tens of thousands of clones, with 86% occurring only once. This entry comes from a study of chemoradiotherapy in HPV16-positive cancers. CDR1 is LNHDA, CDR2 SQIVND, per germline (reference sequence). The germline V and J ends were trimmed by 0 bases and 9 bases, with 15 bases remaining between them. The CDR3 loop spans 15 amino acids. The TCR was taken from a human donor with HPV-associated anogenital cancer. The chain has TRBV19 and TRBJ1-5; TRBD1 is a possible D gene (5 bases). The material sequenced was blood, taken from a patient who underwent chemoradiotherapy. The CDR3 reads CASSIDTGTVRPQHF. Here the CDR3 DNA reads TGTGCCAGTAGTATAGATACCGGGACCGTTCGGCCCCAGCATTTT. The whole variable domain, filled in from reference TRBV19 and TRBJ1-5, reads DGGITQSPKYLFRKEGQNVTLSCEQNLNHDAMYWYRQDPGQGLRLIYYSQIVNDFQKGDIAEGYSVSREKKESFPLTVTSAQKNPTAFYLCASSIDTGTVRPQHFGDGTRLSIL.